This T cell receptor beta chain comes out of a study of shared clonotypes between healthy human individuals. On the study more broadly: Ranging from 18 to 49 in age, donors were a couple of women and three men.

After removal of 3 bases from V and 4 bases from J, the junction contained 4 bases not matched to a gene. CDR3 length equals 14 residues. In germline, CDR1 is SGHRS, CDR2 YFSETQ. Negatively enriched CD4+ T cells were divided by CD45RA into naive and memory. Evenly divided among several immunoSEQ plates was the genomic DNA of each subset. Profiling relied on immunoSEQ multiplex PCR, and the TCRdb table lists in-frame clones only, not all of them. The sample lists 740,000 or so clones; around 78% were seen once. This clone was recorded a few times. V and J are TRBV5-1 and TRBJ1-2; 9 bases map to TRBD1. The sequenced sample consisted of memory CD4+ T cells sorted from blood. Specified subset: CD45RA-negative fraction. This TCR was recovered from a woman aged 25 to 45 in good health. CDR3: CASSWGQGAYGYTF. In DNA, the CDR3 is TGCGCCAGCAGCTGGGGACAGGGAGCCTATGGCTACACCTTC.